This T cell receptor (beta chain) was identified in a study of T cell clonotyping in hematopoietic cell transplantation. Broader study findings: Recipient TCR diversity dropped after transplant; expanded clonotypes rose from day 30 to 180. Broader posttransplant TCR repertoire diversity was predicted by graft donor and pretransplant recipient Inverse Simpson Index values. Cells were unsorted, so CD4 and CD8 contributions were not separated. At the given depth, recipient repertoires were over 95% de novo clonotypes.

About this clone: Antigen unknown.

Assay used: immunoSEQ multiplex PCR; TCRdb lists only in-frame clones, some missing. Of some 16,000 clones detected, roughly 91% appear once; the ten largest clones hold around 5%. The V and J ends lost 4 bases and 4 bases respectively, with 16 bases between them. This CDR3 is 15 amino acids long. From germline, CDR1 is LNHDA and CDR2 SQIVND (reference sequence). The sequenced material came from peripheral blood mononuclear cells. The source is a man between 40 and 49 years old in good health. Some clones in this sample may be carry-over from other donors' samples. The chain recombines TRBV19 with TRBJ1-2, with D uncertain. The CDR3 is CASSNHRAQFYGYTF. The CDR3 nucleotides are TGTGCCAGTAGTAACCACCGGGCCCAGTTCTATGGCTACACCTTC.